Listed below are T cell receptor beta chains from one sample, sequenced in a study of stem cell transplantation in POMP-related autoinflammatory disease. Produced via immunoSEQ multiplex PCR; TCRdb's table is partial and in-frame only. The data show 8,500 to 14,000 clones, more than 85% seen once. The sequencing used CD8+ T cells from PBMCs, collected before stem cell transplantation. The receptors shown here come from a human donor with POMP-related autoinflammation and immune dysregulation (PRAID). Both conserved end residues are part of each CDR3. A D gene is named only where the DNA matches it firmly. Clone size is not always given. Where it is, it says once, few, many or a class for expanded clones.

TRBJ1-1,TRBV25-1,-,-,CASSGLQPKTEAFF,TGTGCCAGCAGCGGTCTACAGCCCAAAACTGAAGCTTTCTTT
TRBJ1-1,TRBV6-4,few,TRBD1,CASRPTGKNLGTEAFF,TGTGCCAGCAGACCGACAGGGAAGAACTTAGGCACTGAAGCTTTCTTT
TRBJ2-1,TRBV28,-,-,CASSLSGYQFF,TGTGCCAGCAGTTTAAGCGGCTACCAGTTCTTC
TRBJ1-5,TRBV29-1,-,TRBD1,CSPLGGQGEANQPQHF,TGCAGCCCTTTGGGTGGACAGGGGGAAGCTAATCAGCCCCAGCATTTT
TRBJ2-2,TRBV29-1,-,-,CSVVQGRTGELFF,TGCAGCGTTGTACAGGGGAGGACCGGGGAGCTGTTTTTT
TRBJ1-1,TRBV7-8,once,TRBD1,CASSSDRVNTEAFF,TGTGCCAGCAGCTCCGACAGGGTGAACACTGAAGCTTTCTTT
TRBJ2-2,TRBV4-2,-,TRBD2,CASSQVEASGDTGELFF,TGTGCCAGCAGCCAAGTGGAGGCTAGCGGGGACACCGGGGAGCTGTTTTTT
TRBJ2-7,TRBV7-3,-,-,CASSPTSSYEQYF,TGTGCCAGCAGCCCGACATCTTCCTACGAGCAGTACTTC
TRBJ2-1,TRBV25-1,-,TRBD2,CASSEGRGRGGGEQFF,TGTGCCAGCAGTGAAGGCCGGGGTCGGGGGGGTGGTGAGCAGTTCTTC
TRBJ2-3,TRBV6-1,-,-,CASSEFQTDTQYF,TGTGCCAGCAGTGAATTTCAAACAGATACGCAGTATTTT
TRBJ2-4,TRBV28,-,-,CASSLFSGRQNIQYF,TGTGCCAGCAGTTTATTTTCGGGGCGCCAAAACATTCAGTACTTC
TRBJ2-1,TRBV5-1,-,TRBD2,CASRASGRSEQFF,TGCGCCAGCAGGGCTAGCGGGAGGTCTGAGCAGTTCTTC
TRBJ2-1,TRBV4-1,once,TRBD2,CASSQEAGTSPDEFF,TGCGCCAGCAGCCAAGAAGCTGGGACTAGCCCCGACGAGTTCTTC
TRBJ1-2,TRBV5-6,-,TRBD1,CASSFVRGPDYGYTF,TGTGCCAGCAGCTTTGTGAGGGGGCCGGACTATGGCTACACCTTC
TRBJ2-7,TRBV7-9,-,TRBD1,CASRPGTESYEQYF,TGTGCCAGCAGACCCGGGACAGAATCCTACGAGCAGTACTTC
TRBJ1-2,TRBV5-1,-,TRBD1,CASSLEFTRGLVYGYTF,TGCGCCAGCAGCTTGGAGTTCACCAGGGGGCTAGTCTATGGCTACACCTTC
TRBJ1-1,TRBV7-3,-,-,CASSLTSRTEAFF,TGTGCCAGCAGCTTAACCTCTCGGACTGAAGCTTTCTTT
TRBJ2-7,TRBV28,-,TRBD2,CASSPTPWTSADYEQYF,TGTGCCAGCAGTCCCACACCCTGGACTAGCGCTGACTACGAGCAGTACTTC
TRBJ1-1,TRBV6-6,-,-,CASPRAGAFF,TGTGCCAGCCCGAGGGCGGGAGCTTTCTTT
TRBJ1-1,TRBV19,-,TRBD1,CASSIWRGRFTEAFF,TGTGCCAGTAGTATTTGGAGGGGGCGGTTCACTGAAGCTTTCTTT
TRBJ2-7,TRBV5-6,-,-,CASSLGALAYEQYF,TGTGCCAGCAGCTTGGGGGCTTTGGCGTACGAGCAGTACTTC
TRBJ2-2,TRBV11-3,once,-,CASSDTNTGELFF,TGTGCCAGCAGCGATACGAACACCGGGGAGCTGTTTTTT
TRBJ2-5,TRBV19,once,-,CASSIRAEQETQYF,TGTGCCAGTAGTATTCGGGCAGAACAAGAGACCCAGTACTTC
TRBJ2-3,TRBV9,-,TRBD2,CASSLAGGPADTQYF,TGTGCCAGCAGCTTAGCGGGAGGGCCCGCAGATACGCAGTATTTT
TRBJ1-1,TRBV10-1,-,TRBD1,CASSEWGRGDTEAFF,TGCGCCAGCAGTGAGTGGGGCAGGGGGGACACTGAAGCTTTCTTT
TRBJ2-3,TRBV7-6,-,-,CASSSSVSTDTQYF,TGTGCCAGCAGCTCTAGCGTGAGCACAGATACGCAGTATTTT
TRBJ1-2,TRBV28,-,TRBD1,CASKEGQGAFGYTF,TGTGCCAGCAAAGAGGGACAGGGGGCTTTTGGCTACACCTTC
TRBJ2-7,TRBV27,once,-,CASGLPVPYEQYF,TGTGCCAGTGGTCTACCGGTCCCCTACGAGCAGTACTTC
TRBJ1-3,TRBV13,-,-,CASSSTDTLLGGNTIYF,TGTGCCAGCAGCTCCACAGACACGCTTTTGGGTGGAAACACCATATATTTT
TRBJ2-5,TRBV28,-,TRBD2,CASSWNRGEETQYF,TGTGCCAGCAGTTGGAATCGGGGGGAAGAGACCCAGTACTTC
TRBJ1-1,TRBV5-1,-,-,CASSQNTEAFF,TGCGCCAGCAGCCAGAACACTGAAGCTTTCTTT
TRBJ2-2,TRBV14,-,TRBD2,CASSQDPLMREPGGELFF,TGTGCCAGCAGCCAAGATCCATTGATGCGGGAGCCCGGCGGGGAGCTGTTTTTT
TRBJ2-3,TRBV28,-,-,CASSLGTQYF,TGTGCCAGCAGTCTTGGTACGCAGTATTTT
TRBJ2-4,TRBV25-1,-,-,CASSVPNKNIQYF,TGTGCCAGCAGTGTCCCGAACAAAAACATTCAGTACTTC
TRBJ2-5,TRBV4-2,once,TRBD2,CASSQDGSAGATQYF,TGTGCCAGCAGCCAAGATGGTTCAGCGGGGGCTACACAGTACTTC
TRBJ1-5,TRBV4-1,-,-,CASSQVTDSNQPQHF,TGCGCCAGCAGCCAAGTGACGGATAGCAATCAGCCCCAGCATTTT
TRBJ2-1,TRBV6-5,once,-,CASSEVGGYNEQFF,TGTGCCAGCAGTGAGGTCGGAGGTTACAATGAGCAGTTCTTC
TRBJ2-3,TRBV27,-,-,CASSGTSADTQYF,TGTGCCAGCAGTGGGACTTCGGCGGATACGCAGTATTTT
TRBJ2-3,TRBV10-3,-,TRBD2,CAISRTSGGQDTQYF,TGTGCCATCAGTCGGACTAGCGGGGGGCAGGATACGCAGTATTTT